The T cell receptor beta chain described here comes from a study of metastatic and nonmetastatic thyroid tumors. The CDR3 spans 17 residues. Per germline, CDR1 SGHVS and CDR2 FNYEAQ. Patients had received no treatment of any kind before thyroid surgery. This clone showed up just a few times. One base away lies a much larger clone, so this may be a sequencing read error. Authors' analysis steps: In papillary thyroid cancer, a distant-metastasis classifier was built using CDR3 differences across clinicopathological groups. With MiXCR, TCRdb reprocessed the PCR reads. These V and J calls rely on TCRdb rather than the paper's analysis. The sample yields about 25,000 clones, 20% seen once.

The sequence was obtained from a female donor with papillary thyroid cancer or a benign thyroid nodule (not recorded which). Some clones in this sample may be carry-over from other donors' samples. The chain has TRBV7-6 and TRBJ1-1; D might be TRBD1 (6 bases). Sequenced input: adjacent normal tissue. CDR3 sequence: CASSFTTGHEMNTEAFF. In DNA, the CDR3 is TGTGCCAGCAGCTTCACCACGGGACACGAGATGAACACTGAAGCTTTCTTC.